This TCR beta chain was recovered during a study of CD8+ T cells in alopecia areata. This CDR3 has 17 amino acids. J gave up 0 bases and V 4 bases, and 8 bases lay outside the gene matches. The V gene's germline CDR1 is SGHRS and CDR2 YFSETQ. Study-wide results and caveats: Besides other cells, scalp samples also yield sequences of resident alphabeta T cells from normal skin.

Notes on this clone: Its antigen remains unidentified.

It was cDNA, reverse transcribed from extracted RNA, that served as the sequencing template. TCRdb's copy holds only in-frame clones and misses some; the assay was immunoSEQ multiplex PCR. The sample has around 210,000 clones, 56% seen once. The genes are TRBV5-1 and TRBJ2-2; 8 bases match TRBD1. Material for sequencing was CD8+ T cells sorted from blood. The sequence derives from a human donor in good health. CDR3 sequence (DNA): TGCGCCAGCAGCGCCTACAGGGGGTCCGCGAACACCGGGGAGCTGTTTTTT. Amino acids: CASSAYRGSANTGELFF.